This record looks at one T cell receptor beta chain sequence and its context. These data come from a study of cytomegalovirus exposure and HLA in healthy donors. This CDR3 comprises 13 residues. The V and J ends lost 4 bases and 3 bases, in that order; junction bases with no gene match: 2. CDR1 is MNHNY, CDR2 SVGAGI, per germline (reference sequence). PCR employed 60 Vbeta and 13 Jbeta primers. Method: immunoSEQ multiplex PCR; TCRdb's copy keeps in-frame clones and lacks some. The sample lists roughly 100,000 clones, about 75% occurring once. V is TRBV6-6 and J is TRBJ1-2; 7 bases are a match to TRBD1. Sequencing input: PBMCs. The receptor's source is a male donor in good health and CMV-seropositive. The CDR3 loop reads CASSLTGDYGYTF. Written as DNA, the CDR3 is TGTGCCAGCAGTTTAACAGGGGACTATGGCTACACCTTC.